This T cell receptor beta chain was sequenced for a study of breast tumors, draining lymph nodes, adjacent tissues. Study observations and caveats: Luminal-like breast cancer showed significantly greater tumor-nontumor repertoire similarity than basal-like breast cancer did. Tumor repertoires ranked between lymph nodes and nontumor tissue in diversity, with V and J gene preferences. The data were judged consistent with most tumor T cells coming from lymph node and expanding in tumor.

This CDR3 region has 13 residues. V lost 4 bases and J lost 5, with 11 bases in between. Germline V gene data show CDR1 as MNHEY and CDR2 as SVGAGI. As to this clonotype: Its target is not known. Just one base apart from a much larger clone, this may be a read error.

TCRdb re-called the multiplex PCR reads through MiXCR, storing one row per CDR3 protein. Found here are 100,000 or so distinct CDR3 sequences, 21% of them singletons; the top ten hold roughly 1.2%. Samples came from axillary lymph nodes draining the breast cancer. The sequencing sample was made of axillary lymph node tissue. The TCR comes from a female donor with breast cancer. Some clones in this sample may be carry-over from other donors' samples. This sequence joins TRBV6-5 and TRBJ1-2, with TRBD1 as a possible D gene (6 bases). CDR3 residues: CASSCGTRYGYTF. Written as DNA, the CDR3 is TGTGCCAGCAGTTGCGGGACAAGATATGGCTACACCTTC.